This T cell receptor beta chain was recovered during a study of CXCR3-negative and CXCR3-positive naive CD8 T cells. Libraries of TRB cDNA were made by 5' RACE and carried UMIs. TCRdb re-called the 5' RACE reads; one entry per CDR3 protein, DNA not given. The sample shows about 57,000 distinct CDR3 sequences, and roughly a quarter sits with its ten largest clones. Germline-derived CDR1 and CDR2 are MNHEY and SVGAGI. The CDR3 spans 14 residues. This TCR came from a human donor in good health. Some clones in this sample may be carry-over from other donors' samples. The chain is built from TRBV6-5 and TRBJ1-2. The sequenced sample was memory CD8+ T cells from blood. The CDR3 spells CASSPQGPAYGYTF.